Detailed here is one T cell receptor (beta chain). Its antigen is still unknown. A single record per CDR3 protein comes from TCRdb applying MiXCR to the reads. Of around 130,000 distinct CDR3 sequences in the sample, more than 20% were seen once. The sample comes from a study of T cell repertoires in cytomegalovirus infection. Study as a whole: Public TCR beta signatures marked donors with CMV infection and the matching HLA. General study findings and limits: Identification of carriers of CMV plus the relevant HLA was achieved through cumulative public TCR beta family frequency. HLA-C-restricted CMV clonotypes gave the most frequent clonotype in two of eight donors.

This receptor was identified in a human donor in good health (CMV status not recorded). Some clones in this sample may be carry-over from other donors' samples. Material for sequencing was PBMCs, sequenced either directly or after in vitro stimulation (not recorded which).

The CDR3: CASSSDRGLAGHNEQFF. The DNA of the CDR3 is TGTGCCAGCAGTTCGGATAGGGGCCTAGCGGGACACAATGAGCAGTTCTTC. V usage is TRBV7-9 and J usage is TRBJ2-1; 9 nucleotides align to TRBD2. From germline, CDR1 is SEHNR and CDR2 FQNEAQ (reference sequence). The CDR3 loop spans 17 amino acids. V trimming: 6 bases; J trimming: 5 bases; junction bases outside the gene matches: 14.